This T cell receptor (beta chain) is drawn from a study of T-cell memory formation after mild COVID-19. Study in general: Each donor largely had its own TCR clusters. General study results and limits: The main location of contracting CD4+ clones was CM and EM, and that of contracting CD8+ clones was EMRA.

Deletions cut 3 bases from V and 10 bases from J, with 12 bases between. The CDR3 has 12 amino acids. This clonotype has ten or more counts. Its antigen remains unknown. TCRdb re-analysed the 5' RACE reads in MiXCR, keeping a single row per CDR3 protein. The table shows around 370,000 distinct CDR3 sequences, with roughly 20% occurring only once. This TCR came from an adult woman who had mild COVID-19 (a few samples of this study predate the infection). Cell type and time point are not known. V gene TRBV12-3 or TRBV12-4 combines with J gene TRBJ1-1; D is possibly TRBD1 (5 bases). The sample consisted of PBMCs or a T cell subset sorted from them (not recorded which). The CDR3 region has the DNA TGTGCCAGCAGTTTGCTTCAGGGCGCAGCTTTCTTT. As protein: CASSLLQGAAFF.